A selection of T cell receptor beta chains follows, all from one sample in a study of T cells in Graves' hyperthyroidism and ophthalmopathy. TCRdb re-derived calls from the multiplex PCR reads in MiXCR, one entry per CDR3 protein. Of 600,000 to 750,000 distinct CDR3 sequences listed, around a sixth were seen once; the top ten hold 15% to 19%. Sequenced: blood. The receptors come from a man between 50 and 59 years old with Graves' hyperthyroidism. Each CDR3 is given with its conserved first and last residue. The D gene is left open where the match is weak. Clone size, where shown, is once, few, many, or a class for clones that have expanded.

V gene,D gene,J gene,clone size,CDR3 DNA,CDR3 protein
TRBV18,TRBD1,TRBJ2-7,.,TGTGCCAGCTCACCAGGGACAGGGAAGAGGTACGAGCAGTACTTC,CASSPGTGKRYEQYF
TRBV19,.,TRBJ2-6,few,TGTGCCAGTAGTGCTCCAAGTGGGGCCAACGTCCTGACTTTC,CASSAPSGANVLTF
TRBV11-2,TRBD2,TRBJ2-7,many,TGTGCCAGCAGCACTTTAGCGGGGGGGCCGGCCGAGCAGTACTTC,CASSTLAGGPAEQYF
TRBV10-3,.,TRBJ1-1,many,TGTGCCATCAGTGAGTCGGGATCAGGGATGAACACTGAAGCTTTCTTT,CAISESGSGMNTEAFF
TRBV20-1,.,TRBJ1-2,many,TGCAGTGCTAGAGATCCAGGCTCCCGTGGCTACACCTTC,CSARDPGSRGYTF
TRBV5-1,.,TRBJ2-1,.,TGCGCCAGCAGCCCAACGGGACAAGACTACAATGAGCAGTTCTTC,CASSPTGQDYNEQFF
TRBV3-1,.,TRBJ2-3,many,TGTGCCAGCAGCCAAGATCTGGATACGCAGTATTTT,CASSQDLDTQYF
TRBV2,.,TRBJ2-1,many,TGTGCCAGCCACCGAATTAGCGATCTAGGCAATGAGCAGTTCTTC,CASHRISDLGNEQFF
TRBV6-1,TRBD2,TRBJ2-3,many,TGTGCCAGCAGTCCTCCCGGAGGACTAGCGGGAGATACGCAGTATTTT,CASSPPGGLAGDTQYF
TRBV4-1,.,TRBJ1-5,few,TGCGCCAGCAGCCCGCTAGGGGTTGGGAATCAGCCCCAGCATTTT,CASSPLGVGNQPQHF
TRBV12-3/TRBV12-4,TRBD2,TRBJ2-7,.,TGTGCCAGCAGTTTATCTAGCGGGAGTTCGTCCGAGCAGTACTTC,CASSLSSGSSSEQYF
TRBV6-1,.,TRBJ2-1,few,TGTGCCAGCACTAAAGGGTTCTTCAATGAGCAGTTCTTC,CASTKGFFNEQFF
TRBV2,.,TRBJ1-5,many,TGTGCCAGCAGAATAACCACGAATAGCAATCAGCCCCAGCATTTT,CASRITTNSNQPQHF
TRBV7-6,TRBD2,TRBJ2-1,many,TGTGCCAGCAGGCCTACTAGCGGGAGGGCCCGGGACAATGAGCAGTTCTTC,CASRPTSGRARDNEQFF
TRBV28,.,TRBJ2-3,once,TGTGCCAGCAGCGGACTGGGAGTAGATACGAAGTATTTT,CASSGLGVDTKYF
TRBV27,TRBD1,TRBJ1-1,few,TGTGCCAGCAGGGCACAGGGGGGGGGGAACACTGAAGCTTTCTTT,CASRAQGGGNTEAFF
TRBV28,.,TRBJ1-5,many,TGTGCCAGCAGGCCCCTGAGGGAGAGGAATCAGCCCCAGCATTTT,CASRPLRERNQPQHF
TRBV6-1,TRBD2,TRBJ2-1,many,TGTGCCAGCAGAGACTGGACTAGCGGGTATGAGCAGTTCTTC,CASRDWTSGYEQFF
TRBV6-1,.,TRBJ1-5,few,TGTGCCAGCAGTGAAGAGGCAGGGTGGGTATATAGCAATCAGCCCCAGCATTTT,CASSEEAGWVYSNQPQHF
TRBV25-1,TRBD2,TRBJ2-1,many,TGTGCCAGCAGGTTAGCGGGAGTAGGCAATGAGCAGTTCTTC,CASRLAGVGNEQFF
TRBV15,TRBD2,TRBJ2-1,few,TGTGCCACCAGCAGCGATAGACTAGCGGGAGCGACTGAGCAGTTCTTC,CATSSDRLAGATEQFF
TRBV28,.,TRBJ1-1,many,TGTGCCAGCAACGACGGGACAAGAGTATCAGCTTTCTTT,CASNDGTRVSAFF
TRBV11-2,TRBD2,TRBJ2-1,many,TGTGCCAGCAGCACACTGAGGACTAGCGGGAGGGCCGCTTCAAATGTCTTCAACAATGAGCAGTTCTTC,CASSTLRTSGRAASNVFNNEQFF
TRBV7-3,.,TRBJ2-2,many,TGTGCCAGCAGCCCCGCCGAACACGGGGAGCTGTTTTTT,CASSPAEHGELFF
TRBV4-3,.,TRBJ2-5,.,TGCGCCAGCAGCCAAGTGAGACAGGCCGAAGAGACCCAGTACTTC,CASSQVRQAEETQYF
TRBV2,.,TRBJ1-2,.,TGTGCCAGCAGTGAAGGGCGGCAACGCGGCTACACCTTC,CASSEGRQRGYTF
TRBV29-1,TRBD2,TRBJ2-5,many,TGCAGCGTTGCGCGGAGGGAGGGGGAGACCCAGTACTTC,CSVARREGETQYF
TRBV10-3,.,TRBJ1-2,once,TGTGCCATCAGTGAGGGGCCACCAGACGGCTACACCTTC,CAISEGPPDGYTF
TRBV10-3,TRBD1,TRBJ1-3,many,TGTGCCATCATTTCTGGGACAGGCTCTGGAAACACCATATATTTT,CAIISGTGSGNTIYF
TRBV29-1,.,TRBJ2-2,.,TGCAGCGCGCAGGGGTATGCCGGGGAGCTGTTTTTT,CSAQGYAGELFF
TRBV30,.,TRBJ1-1,few,TGTGCCTGGAGCCCTCTCACAGGGAGAGCTGAAGCTTTCTTT,CAWSPLTGRAEAFF